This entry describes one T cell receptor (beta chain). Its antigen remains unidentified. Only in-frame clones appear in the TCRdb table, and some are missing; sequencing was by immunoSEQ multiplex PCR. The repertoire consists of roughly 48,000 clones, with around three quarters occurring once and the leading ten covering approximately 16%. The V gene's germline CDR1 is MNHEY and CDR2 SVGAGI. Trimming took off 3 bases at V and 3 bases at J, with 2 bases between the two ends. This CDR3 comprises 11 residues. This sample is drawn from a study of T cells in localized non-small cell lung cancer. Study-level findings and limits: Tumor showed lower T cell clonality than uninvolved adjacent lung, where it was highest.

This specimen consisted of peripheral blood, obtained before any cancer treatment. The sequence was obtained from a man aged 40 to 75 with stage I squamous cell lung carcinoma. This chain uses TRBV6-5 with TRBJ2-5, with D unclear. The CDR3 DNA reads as TGTGCCAGCAGTTATAAAGAGACCCAGTACTTC. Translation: CASSYKETQYF.